What follows are 7 T cell receptor beta chains derived from one specimen sequenced in a study of blood T cell repertoires in COVID-19. TCRdb's copy holds only in-frame clones and misses some; the assay was immunoSEQ multiplex PCR. The sample yields around 40,000 clones, about 91% seen once. Sequenced sample: peripheral blood. The source is a woman aged 25 to 39 in a cohort sampled during active COVID-19.

This clone occurred once. The chain has TRBV24-1 and TRBJ2-1; 8 positions match TRBD2. CDR3 length equals 16 residues. Germline CDR1 is KGHDR and CDR2 is SFDVKD. Germline trimming cut 0 bases from V and 2 bases from J; bases unmatched to any gene: 2. The CDR3 reads CATSDLTGGPYNEQFF. The CDR3 nucleotides are TGTGCCACCAGTGATTTGACGGGAGGGCCCTACAATGAGCAGTTCTTC.

The chain has TRBV5-4 and TRBJ2-5; TRBD2 aligns across 9 bases. Looked up from germline, CDR1 is SGHNT and CDR2 is YYREEE (reference sequence). The V segment lost 5 bases and the J segment 8 bases; nucleotides outside the gene matches: 7. This CDR3 comprises 13 residues. The CDR3 bases are TGTGCCAGCAGAGATGGGACTAGCAGTACCCAGTACTTC. Translating gives CASRDGTSSTQYF.

The chain uses TRBV24-1 and TRBJ2-5; 9 bases are a match to TRBD1. The CDR3 has 15 amino acids. Germline trimming cut 6 bases from V and 4 bases from J; bases unmatched to any gene: 8. The germline gives CDR1 KGHDR, CDR2 SFDVKD. CDR3 nucleotide sequence: TGTGCCACCAGTTCTAGACAGGGGGGGAGAGAGACCCAGTACTTC. Its protein is CATSSRQGGRETQYF.

The chain couples TRBV7-9 to TRBJ2-5; 9 bases fit TRBD1. Germline V gene sequence: CDR1 SEHNR, CDR2 FQNEAQ (reference sequence). This CDR3 is 15 amino acids long. V was pared by 1 base and J by 5 bases, with 5 bases of the junction left unmatched. CDR3 in amino acids: CASSLVWTGAETQYF. The CDR3 region has the DNA TGTGCCAGCAGCTTAGTTTGGACAGGGGCGGAGACCCAGTACTTC.

This clone was recorded once. The genes are TRBV10-3 and TRBJ2-7; perhaps TRBD1 as D (6 bases). Germline V gene lookup returns CDR1 ENHRY and CDR2 SYGVKD. Trimming pared 10 bases from V and 3 bases from J, leaving 19 bases between. The CDR3 is 14 amino acids. Written as DNA, the CDR3 is TGTGCCACCGGAACGACGGACAGCCGCTACGAGCAGTACTTC. Protein sequence: CATGTTDSRYEQYF.

This clone was observed once. The V call is TRBV28, the J call TRBJ2-3; 7 bases fit TRBD2. The CDR3 totals 17 residues. Per the germline V gene, CDR1 is MDHEN and CDR2 is SYDVKM. The V segment lost 6 bases and the J segment 0 bases; nucleotides outside the gene matches: 12. The CDR3 DNA sequence: TGTGCCAGCAGCCCGGGAGGACCCTTTACTAGCACAGATACGCAGTATTTT. Protein product: CASSPGGPFTSTDTQYF.

The chain has TRBV27 and TRBJ2-4; tentative D call: TRBD2 (5 bases). The CDR3 runs 17 residues. V lost 2 bases to trimming and J lost 0 bases, with 14 bases between them. Germline V gene lookup returns CDR1 MNHEY and CDR2 SMNVEV (reference sequence). CDR3 amino acids: CASSLKGTGLAKNIQYF. The CDR3 bases are TGTGCCAGCAGTTTAAAAGGAACCGGACTAGCCAAAAACATTCAGTACTTC.